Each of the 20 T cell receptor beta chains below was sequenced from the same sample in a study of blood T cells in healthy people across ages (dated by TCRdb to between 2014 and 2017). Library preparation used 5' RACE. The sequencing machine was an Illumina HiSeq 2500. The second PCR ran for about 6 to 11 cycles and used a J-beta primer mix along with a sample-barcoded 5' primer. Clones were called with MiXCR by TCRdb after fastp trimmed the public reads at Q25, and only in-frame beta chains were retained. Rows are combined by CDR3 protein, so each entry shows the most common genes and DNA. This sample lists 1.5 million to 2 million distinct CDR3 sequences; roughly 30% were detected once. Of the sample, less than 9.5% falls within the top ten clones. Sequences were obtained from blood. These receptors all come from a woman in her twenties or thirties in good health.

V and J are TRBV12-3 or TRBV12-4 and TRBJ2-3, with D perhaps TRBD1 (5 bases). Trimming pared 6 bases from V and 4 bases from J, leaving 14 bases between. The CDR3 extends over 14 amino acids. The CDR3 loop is CASSPPDIADTQYF. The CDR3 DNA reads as TGTGCCAGCAGCCCGCCGGACATCGCAGATACGCAGTATTTT.

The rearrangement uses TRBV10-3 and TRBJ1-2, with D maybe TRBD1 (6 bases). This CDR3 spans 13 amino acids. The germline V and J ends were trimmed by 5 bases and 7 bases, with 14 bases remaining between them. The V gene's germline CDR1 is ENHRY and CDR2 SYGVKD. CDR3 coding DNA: TGTGCCATCAGTCCTCAACAGGGAGGTGGCTACACCTTC. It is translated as CAISPQQGGGYTF.

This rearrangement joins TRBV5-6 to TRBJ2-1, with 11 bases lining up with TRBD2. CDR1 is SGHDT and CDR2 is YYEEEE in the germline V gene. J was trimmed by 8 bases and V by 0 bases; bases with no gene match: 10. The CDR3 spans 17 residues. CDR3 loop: CASSLAIAGGPGDEQFF. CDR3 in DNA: TGTGCCAGCAGCTTGGCCATAGCGGGGGGGCCTGGAGATGAGCAGTTCTTC.

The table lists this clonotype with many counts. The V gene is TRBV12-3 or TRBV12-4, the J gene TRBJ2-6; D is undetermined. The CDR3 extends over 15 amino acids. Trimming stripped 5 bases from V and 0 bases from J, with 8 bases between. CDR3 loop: CASSRGISGANVLTF. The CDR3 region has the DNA TGTGCCAGCAGTCGTGGAATCTCTGGGGCCAACGTCCTGACTTTC.

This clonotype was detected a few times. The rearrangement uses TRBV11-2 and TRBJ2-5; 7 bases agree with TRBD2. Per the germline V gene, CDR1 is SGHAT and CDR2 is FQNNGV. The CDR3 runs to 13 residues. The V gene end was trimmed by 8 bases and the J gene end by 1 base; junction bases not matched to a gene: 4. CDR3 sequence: CASGTTPQETQYF. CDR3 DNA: TGTGCCAGCGGGACTACCCCCCAAGAGACCCAGTACTTC.

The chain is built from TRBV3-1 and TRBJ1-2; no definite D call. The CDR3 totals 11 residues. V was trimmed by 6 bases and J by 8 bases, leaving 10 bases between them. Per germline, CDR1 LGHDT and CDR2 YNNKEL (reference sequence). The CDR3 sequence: CASRRGPGYTF. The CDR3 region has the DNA TGTGCCAGCAGGCGGGGTCCCGGCTACACCTTC.

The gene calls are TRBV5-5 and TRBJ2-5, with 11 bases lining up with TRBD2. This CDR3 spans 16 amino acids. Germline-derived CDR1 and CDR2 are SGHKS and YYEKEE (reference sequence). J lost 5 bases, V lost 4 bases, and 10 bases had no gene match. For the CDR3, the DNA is TGTGCCAGCAGCCAACCTACTAGCGGGGGAGGGGAGACCCAGTACTTC. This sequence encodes CASSQPTSGGGETQYF.

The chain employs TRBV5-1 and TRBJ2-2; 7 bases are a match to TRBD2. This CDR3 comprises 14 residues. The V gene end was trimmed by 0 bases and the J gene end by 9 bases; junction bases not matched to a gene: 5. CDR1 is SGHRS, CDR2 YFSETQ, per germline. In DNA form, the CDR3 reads TGCGCCAGCAGCTTGGATCGAGCGGGGAGGGAGCTGTTTTTT. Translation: CASSLDRAGRELFF.

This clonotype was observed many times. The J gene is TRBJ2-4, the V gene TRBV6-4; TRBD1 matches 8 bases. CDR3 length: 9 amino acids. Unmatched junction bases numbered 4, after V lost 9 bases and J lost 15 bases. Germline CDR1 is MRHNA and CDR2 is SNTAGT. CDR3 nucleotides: TGTGCCAGTGGGACAGGTCGGTACTTC. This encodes CASGTGRYF.

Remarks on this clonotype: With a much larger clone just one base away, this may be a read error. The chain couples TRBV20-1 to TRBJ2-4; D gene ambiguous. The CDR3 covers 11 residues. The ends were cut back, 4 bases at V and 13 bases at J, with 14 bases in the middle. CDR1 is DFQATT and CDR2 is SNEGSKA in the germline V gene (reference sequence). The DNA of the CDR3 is TGCAGTGCTAAAGACACCTACAAGCAGTACTTC. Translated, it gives CSAKDTYKQYF.

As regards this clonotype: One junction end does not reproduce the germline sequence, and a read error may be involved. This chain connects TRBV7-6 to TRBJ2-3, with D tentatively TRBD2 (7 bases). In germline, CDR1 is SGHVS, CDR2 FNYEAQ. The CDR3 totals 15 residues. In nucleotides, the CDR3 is TGTGCCAGCAGCTTAGGCGGGGGCACCACAGATACGCGGTATTTT. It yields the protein CASSLGGGTTDTRYF.

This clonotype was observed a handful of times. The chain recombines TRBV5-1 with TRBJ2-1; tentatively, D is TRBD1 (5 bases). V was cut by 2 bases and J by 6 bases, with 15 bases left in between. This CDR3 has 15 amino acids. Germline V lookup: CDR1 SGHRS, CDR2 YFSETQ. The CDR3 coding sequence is TGCGCCAGCAGCTTTTCTCATGGGGCCCGCAATGAGCAGTTCTTC. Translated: CASSFSHGARNEQFF.

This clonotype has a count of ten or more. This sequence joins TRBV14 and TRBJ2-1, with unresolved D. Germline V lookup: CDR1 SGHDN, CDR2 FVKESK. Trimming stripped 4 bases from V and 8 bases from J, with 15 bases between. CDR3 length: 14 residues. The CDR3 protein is CASSPLVGSDEQFF. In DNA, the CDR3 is TGTGCCAGCAGCCCGCTAGTCGGCTCCGATGAGCAGTTCTTC.

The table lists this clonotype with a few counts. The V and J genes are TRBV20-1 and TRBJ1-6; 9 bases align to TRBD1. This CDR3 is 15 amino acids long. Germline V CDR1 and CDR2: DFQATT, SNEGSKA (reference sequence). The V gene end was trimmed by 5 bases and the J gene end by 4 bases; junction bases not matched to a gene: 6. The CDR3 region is CSARTGGLYNSPLHF. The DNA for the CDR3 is TGCAGTGCTCGCACAGGGGGCCTATATAATTCACCCCTCCACTTT.

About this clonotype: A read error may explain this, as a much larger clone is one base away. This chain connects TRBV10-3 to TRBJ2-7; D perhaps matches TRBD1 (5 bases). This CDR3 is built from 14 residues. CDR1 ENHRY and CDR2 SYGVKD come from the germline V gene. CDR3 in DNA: TGTGCCATCAGTGAGAGACAGCAGTGGTACGAGCGGTACTTC. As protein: CAISERQQWYERYF.

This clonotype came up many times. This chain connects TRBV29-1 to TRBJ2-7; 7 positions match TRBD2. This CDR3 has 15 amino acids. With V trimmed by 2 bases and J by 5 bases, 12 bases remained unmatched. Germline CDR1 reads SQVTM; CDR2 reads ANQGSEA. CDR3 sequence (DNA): TGCAGCGTTGAATGGGCTAGCGGTTATTCGGACGAGCAGTACTTC. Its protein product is CSVEWASGYSDEQYF.

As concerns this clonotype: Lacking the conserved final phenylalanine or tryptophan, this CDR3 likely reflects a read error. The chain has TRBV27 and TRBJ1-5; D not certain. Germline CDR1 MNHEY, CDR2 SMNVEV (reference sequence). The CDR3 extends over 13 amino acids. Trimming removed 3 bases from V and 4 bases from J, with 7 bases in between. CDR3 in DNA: TGTGCCAGCAGTTTTGACCAGAATCAGCCCCAGCATTGT. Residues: CASSFDQNQPQHC.

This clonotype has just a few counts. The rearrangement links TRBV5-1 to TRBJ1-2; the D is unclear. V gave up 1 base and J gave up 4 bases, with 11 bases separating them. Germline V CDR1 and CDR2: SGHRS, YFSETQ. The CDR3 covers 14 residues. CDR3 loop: CASSLNGPPYGYTF. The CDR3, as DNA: TGCGCCAGCAGCTTGAACGGGCCCCCCTATGGCTACACCTTC.

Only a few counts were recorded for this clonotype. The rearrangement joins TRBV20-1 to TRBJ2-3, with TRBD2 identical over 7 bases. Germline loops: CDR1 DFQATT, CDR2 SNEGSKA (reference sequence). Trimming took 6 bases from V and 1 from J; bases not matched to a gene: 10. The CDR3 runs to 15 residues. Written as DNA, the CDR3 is TGCAGTGCCCCAATCCTAGCGGCTCGCACAGATACGCAGTATTTT. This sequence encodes CSAPILAARTDTQYF.

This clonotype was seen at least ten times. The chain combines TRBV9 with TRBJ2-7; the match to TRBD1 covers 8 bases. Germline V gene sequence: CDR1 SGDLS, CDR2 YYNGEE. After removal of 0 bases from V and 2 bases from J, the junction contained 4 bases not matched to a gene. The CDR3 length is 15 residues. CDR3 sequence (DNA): TGTGCCAGCAGCGTAGCAGGACAGGGCACCTACGAGCAGTACTTC. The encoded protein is CASSVAGQGTYEQYF.